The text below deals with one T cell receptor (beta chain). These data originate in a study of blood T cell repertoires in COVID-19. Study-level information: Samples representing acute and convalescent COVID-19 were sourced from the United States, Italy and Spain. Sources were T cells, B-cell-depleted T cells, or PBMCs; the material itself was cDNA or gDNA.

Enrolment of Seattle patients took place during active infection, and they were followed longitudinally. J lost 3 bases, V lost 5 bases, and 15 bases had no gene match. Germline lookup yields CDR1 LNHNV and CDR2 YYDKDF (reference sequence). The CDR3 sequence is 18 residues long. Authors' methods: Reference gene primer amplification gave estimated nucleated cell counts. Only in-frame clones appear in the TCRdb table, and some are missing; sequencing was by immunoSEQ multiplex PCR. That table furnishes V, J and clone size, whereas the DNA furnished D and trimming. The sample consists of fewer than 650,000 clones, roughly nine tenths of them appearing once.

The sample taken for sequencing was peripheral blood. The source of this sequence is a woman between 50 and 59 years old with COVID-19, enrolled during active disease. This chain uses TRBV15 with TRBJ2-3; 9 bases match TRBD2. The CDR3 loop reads CATSARRVAGARTDTQYF. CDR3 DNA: TGTGCCACCAGCGCTAGGCGGGTAGCGGGGGCCCGAACAGATACGCAGTATTTT.